This T cell receptor beta chain was observed in a study of beta chain features in type 1 diabetes. Expressed TCRB transcripts were sequenced, since all the RNA that had been isolated was reverse transcribed. This table comes from immunoSEQ multiplex PCR, and its TCRdb copy is limited to in-frame clones, with some not included. Of some 410,000 clones detected, about an eighth appear once; the ten largest clones hold approximately 0.05%. This clone has only a few counts. Trimming cost V 0 bases and J 6 bases, with 16 bases left between them. The CDR3 length is 16 residues. Germline loops: CDR1 SGHNT, CDR2 YYREEE (reference sequence). Sorting with CD45RO/CCR7/CD25/CD127/CD95/CD27 yielded naive, central memory, regulatory and stem-like memory CD4+ cells.

The TCR comes from a woman aged 18-35 years in good health. V usage is TRBV5-4 and J usage is TRBJ2-4, with a tentative D call TRBD1 (6 bases). The sequencing sample was made of naive CD4+ T cells from blood. CDR3 bases: TGTGCCAGCAGCTTGGAGGCAGGGGTTTTGGGAAACATTCAGTACTTC. It yields the protein CASSLEAGVLGNIQYF.